The source of this TCR beta chain is a study of blood T cell repertoires in COVID-19. Across the study: Spain, Italy and the United States supplied samples that represented acute and convalescent COVID-19. T cells, B-cell-depleted T cells, or PBMCs provided the cDNA or gDNA that served as material.

Per the original data handling: Estimates of nucleated cell counts were drawn from the amplification of reference gene primers. Here immunoSEQ multiplex PCR was the method, and the copy in TCRdb shows in-frame clones only, minus some. Clonal size and the V and J genes are those of that table, whereas D and trimming came from the DNA. The table has 150,000 to 200,000 clones, about four fifths seen once. J gave up 4 bases and V 1 base, and 13 bases lay outside the gene matches. Germline CDR1 and CDR2: LGHDT and YNNKEL (reference sequence). The CDR3 loop spans 19 amino acids. The chain recombines TRBV3-1 (or the pseudogene TRBV3-2) with TRBJ2-5, with 12 bases aligning to TRBD2. This sequence originates from a man aged 60-69 years with active or convalescent COVID-19. The sequenced material came from peripheral blood. This CDR3 reads CASSQGAGLAGGPGETQYF. CDR3 DNA sequence: TGTGCCAGCAGCCAAGGGGCAGGCCTAGCGGGAGGGCCTGGAGAGACCCAGTACTTC.